This note documents a single TCR beta chain sequence. Its antigen has not been determined. No per-base quality is available; no much larger clone lies one base away. TCRbeta CDR3 regions were amplified from genomic DNA using the immunoSEQ Assay, a bias-controlled multiplex PCR. The paper's processing steps were these. The number of nucleated cells in each sample was estimated by amplification of reference gene primers within the assay. Sequence reads were collapsed and filtered to measure the absolute abundance of every unique TCRbeta CDR3 rearrangement. Productive Simpson clonality was computed per sample as the square root of Simpson's diversity index over productive rearrangements. TCRdb took this table from immuneACCESS and kept in-frame rearrangements with V and J called. Such tables lack part of the clones; where checked against another copy, unresolved V genes explain under half of the gap, and the rest is unexplained. V and J calls and clone size come straight from that table; D and trimming were deduced from the DNA. The sample data list fewer than 150,000 clones, and around 84% of these were observed just once. The ten top clones hold around 3.4% of the sample.

Whole blood was collected in K2EDTA tubes by collaborating institutions according to the institutions' own protocols. Collaborator samples were shipped for TCRbeta analysis as frozen whole blood, isolated PBMCs, or DNA extracted from either sample type. This sample was taken from a study of blood T cell repertoires in COVID-19 (dated by TCRdb to 2018 to 2020). About the study as a whole: Collaborator samples came from the United States, Italy and Spain and covered acute and convalescent phases of COVID-19. The material from the prospective study consisted of cDNA or gDNA derived from T cells, B-cell-depleted T cells, or PBMCs. Subjects who had been exposed to COVID-19, were actively infected with it, or had recovered from it provided the deeply sampled blood TCRbeta repertoires that made up the dataset. The repertoires were made available in a free public database intended to serve as a resource for research on the immune response to SARS-CoV-2. The samples were drawn from two sources: the first 160 participants of the ongoing ImmuneRACE study, and 1,200 or so subjects contributed by 6 global collaborators. Nearly every sample came with metadata listing a de-identified subject ID, COVID-19 status, age in years and sex. Where HLA class I and class II types were available, the types were taken from metadata supplied by the sample provider, not from assay-based typing. On the study overall, not on this receptor specifically: How much clinical and demographic metadata was included differed by source and by participant, and the metadata was provided uncurated.

The CDR3 runs 13 amino acids, cysteine and phenylalanine included. CDR3 DNA is the only sequence kept; it has 39 bases, read in frame from the first base. V and J lose 6 bases and 5 bases, and a span of 10 bases separates them. The germline V gene specifies LGHNT as CDR1 and FRNRAP as CDR2. The sequence is built from TRBV12-5 and TRBJ1-4; 5 matching bases give a weak D call of TRBD1. The origin of this receptor is a middle-aged man with acute or convalescent COVID-19. The sequencing sample was made of peripheral blood. The nucleotide sequence is given as TGTGCTAGTGGCCGCGACAGAAATGAAAAACTGTTTTTT. Its translation reads: CASGRDRNEKLFF. The full variable domain, completed from the reference TRBV12-5 and TRBJ1-4 proteins outside the CDR3, reads DARVTQTPRHKVTEMGQEVTMRCQPILGHNTVFWYRQTMMQGLELLAYFRNRAPLDDSGMPKDRFSAEMPDATLATLKIQPSEPRDSAVYFCASGRDRNEKLFFGSGTQLSVL.